What follows describes a single T cell receptor beta chain. What it binds is not known. The sample comes from a study of vaccination and CD4 T cells after COVID-19. About the research overall: Control cultures, each given a CEFX pool, an HIV-1 Nef pool, or no peptide, were included.

This CDR3 is built from 14 residues. The trim removed 7 bases at V and 5 bases at J, leaving 8 bases unmatched. CDR1 and CDR2 (germline): KGHDR, SFDVKD. Whole-study findings and limits: Post-vaccination reactive clonotypes (median approximately 36) did not differ significantly from post-infection (around 23).

Oncomine TCR Beta short-read sequencing was applied to DNA from cultured CD4+ T cells. Extraction of genomic DNA was performed on cultured CD4+ T cells. TCRdb called the PCR reads again in MiXCR, with one record for every CDR3 protein. Of some 16,000 distinct CDR3 sequences listed, approximately 54% were seen once; the top ten hold roughly a sixth. Time point of the sample: late sampling 161 to 241 days after vaccination in a few convalescent patients. Treatment specified: roughly ten-day PBMC culture with coronavirus spike peptide pools or control peptides (ViraFEST assay). Peptide-pool expansion of antigen-specific T cells preceded TCR sequencing in ViraFEST.

Specimen: CD4+ T cells from blood, cultured in vitro, collected about 7 months after SARS-CoV-2 vaccination. The TCR sequence derives from a human donor who had recovered from COVID-19. The chain joins TRBV24-1 to TRBJ2-5; TRBD1 aligns across 8 bases. CDR3 protein: CATRPGGNAETQYF. DNA of the CDR3: TGTGCCACCAGACCAGGGGGCAACGCGGAGACCCAGTACTTC.